These 23 T cell receptor beta chains came from one sample sequenced in a study of blood T cell repertoires in COVID-19. Profiled with immunoSEQ multiplex PCR; TCRdb holds only in-frame clones, not every one. The sample records 210,000 or so clones, around 83% being singletons. Material for sequencing was peripheral blood. These TCRs come from a man over 45 with active or convalescent COVID-19.

The chain joins TRBV5-1 to TRBJ2-2; 11 nucleotides line up with TRBD1. Germline lookup yields CDR1 SGHRS and CDR2 YFSETQ. The J segment lost 6 bases and the V segment lost 3 bases, leaving 10 bases of the junction unmatched. The CDR3 has 17 amino acids. The CDR3 sequence: CASSYLQGQGVPGELFF. The CDR3, as DNA: TGCGCCAGCAGCTATCTTCAGGGACAGGGGGTTCCCGGGGAGCTGTTTTTT.

In this sample, this clone turned up once. V usage is TRBV4-2 and J usage is TRBJ2-7; unclear D gene. V was cut by 5 bases and J by 0 bases, with 8 bases left in between. This CDR3 comprises 13 residues. Germline CDR1 and CDR2: LGHNA and YNFKEQ. This CDR3 reads CASSGETSYEQYF. The DNA for the CDR3 is TGTGCCAGCAGCGGAGAAACCTCCTACGAGCAGTACTTC.

The genes are TRBV19 and TRBJ2-7; the match to TRBD1 covers 7 bases. V shed 6 bases, J shed 0 bases, and the junction held 8 bases outside the gene matches. The germline gives CDR1 LNHDA, CDR2 SQIVND (reference sequence). The CDR3 has 15 residues. CDR3 sequence reads: CASRDRDSDSYEQYF. The CDR3 region has the DNA TGTGCCAGTAGGGATAGGGACAGTGACTCCTACGAGCAGTACTTC.

This chain links TRBV24-1 with TRBJ2-7; tentative D call: TRBD1 (6 bases). V was shortened by 4 bases and J by 5 bases, with 17 bases between the two germline ends. In germline, CDR1 is KGHDR, CDR2 SFDVKD. The CDR3 length is 15 residues. CDR3 sequence (DNA): TGTGCCACCAGTGAAGGGCAGGGGAACCTCCACGAGCAGTACTTC. Protein product: CATSEGQGNLHEQYF.

The V gene is TRBV5-1, the J gene TRBJ1-2; possibly TRBD1 for D (6 bases). The CDR3 sequence is 11 residues long. CDR1 is SGHRS, CDR2 YFSETQ, per germline. Trimming cost V 9 bases and J 8 bases, with 14 bases left between them. Here the CDR3 DNA reads TGCGCCACCCCACAGGGCAACGGCTACACCTTC. Amino acids: CATPQGNGYTF.

V gene TRBV30 combines with J gene TRBJ1-2; 8 bases line up with TRBD1. J gave up 5 bases and V 8 bases, and 13 bases lay outside the gene matches. Germline loops: CDR1 GTSNPN, CDR2 SVGIG (reference sequence). There are 14 residues in the CDR3. CDR3 protein: CATHRGRLAYGYTF. The CDR3 DNA reads as TGTGCCACCCACAGGGGGAGGTTAGCTTATGGCTACACCTTC.

This clone was seen repeatedly, ten times or more. The genes are TRBV18 and TRBJ2-2; maybe TRBD1 (5 bases). The germline CDR1 and CDR2 sequences are KGHSH and LQKENI. Trimming shortened V by 5 bases and J by 6 bases, and 13 bases separated the two germline ends. The CDR3 has 14 amino acids. In nucleotides, the CDR3 is TGTGCCAGCTCAGCTACTCAGGGTGCCGGGGAGCTGTTTTTT. Residues: CASSATQGAGELFF.

The chain carries TRBV18 and TRBJ2-7; the match to TRBD1 covers 11 bases. The V gene end was trimmed by 6 bases and the J gene end by 0 bases; junction bases not matched to a gene: 1. The germline gives CDR1 KGHSH, CDR2 LQKENI. The CDR3 is 14 amino acids. CDR3 sequence reads: CASSGTGGSYEQYF. The CDR3 DNA sequence: TGTGCCAGCTCTGGGACAGGGGGCTCCTACGAGCAGTACTTC.

The chain uses TRBV19 and TRBJ2-2; weak D call: TRBD1 (5 bases). Germline V lookup: CDR1 LNHDA, CDR2 SQIVND (reference sequence). V was pared by 3 bases and J by 6 bases, with 14 bases between. The CDR3 consists of 15 residues. CDR3 loop: CASSIREGRSGELFF. The CDR3 DNA reads as TGTGCCAGTAGTATCAGGGAAGGACGGTCCGGGGAGCTGTTTTTT.

This sequence joins TRBV6-2 or TRBV6-3 and TRBJ1-4, with 7 bases identical to TRBD1. The germline V gene has CDR1 MNHEY and CDR2 SVGEGT. J gave up 7 bases and V 5 bases, and 10 bases lay outside the gene matches. This CDR3 has 15 amino acids. The CDR3 reads CASSTREGGGEKLFF. The CDR3 nucleotides read TGTGCCAGCAGTACCCGTGAAGGGGGCGGTGAAAAACTGTTTTTT.

The rearrangement joins TRBV5-6 to TRBJ2-7, with D tentatively TRBD2 (6 bases). CDR3 length: 13 residues. Trimming removed 4 bases from V and 4 bases from J, with 12 bases in between. Germline CDR1 SGHDT, CDR2 YYEEEE. The CDR3 spells CASSRGTTYEQYF. The CDR3 DNA reads as TGTGCCAGCAGCCGGGGGACGACTTACGAGCAGTACTTC.

This clone occurred once. V usage is TRBV5-4 and J usage is TRBJ2-7; TRBD2 matches at 9 bases. V was pared by 7 bases and J by 7 bases, with 9 bases of the junction left unmatched. The CDR3 contains 13 residues. Germline CDR1 reads SGHNT; CDR2 reads YYREEE (reference sequence). CDR3 protein: CASGLAGPGEQYF. As DNA, the CDR3 is TGTGCCAGCGGCCTAGCGGGGCCGGGTGAGCAGTACTTC.

This rearrangement joins TRBV30 to TRBJ2-1, with TRBD2 matching 9 bases. Trimming at V came to 1 base and at J to 0 bases, leaving 4 bases not matched to a gene. Germline CDR1 GTSNPN, CDR2 SVGIG (reference sequence). The CDR3 extends over 16 amino acids. As DNA, the CDR3 is TGTGCCTGGAGTGCTCCGGGACTAGCCTCCTACAATGAGCAGTTCTTC. Amino acids: CAWSAPGLASYNEQFF.

V and J are TRBV3-1 (or the pseudogene TRBV3-2) and TRBJ2-3; 7 bases line up with TRBD1. Germline loops: CDR1 LGHDT, CDR2 YNNKEL (reference sequence). Germline trimming cut 4 bases from V and 1 base from J; bases unmatched to any gene: 11. The CDR3 is 17 amino acids. The CDR3 sequence: CASSPRLRGWGTDTQYF. The CDR3 coding sequence is TGTGCCAGCAGCCCCCGTCTCAGGGGGTGGGGCACAGATACGCAGTATTTT.

The chain couples TRBV5-1 to TRBJ1-2, with TRBD1 matching over 9 bases. Unmatched junction bases numbered 8, after V lost 4 bases and J lost 7 bases. CDR1 and CDR2 (germline): SGHRS, YFSETQ. This CDR3 spans 14 amino acids. In DNA, the CDR3 is TGCGCCAGCAGCCCTACCGGGACAGGGACTGGCTACACCTTC. This gives the protein CASSPTGTGTGYTF.

The chain recombines TRBV18 with TRBJ1-4; 7 bases line up with TRBD1. The germline V gene has CDR1 KGHSH and CDR2 LQKENI. This CDR3 contains 13 residues. Losses at the gene ends were 3 bases for V and 8 bases for J; bases not matched to a gene: 3. The CDR3 reads CASSPGQVEKLFF. For the CDR3, the DNA is TGTGCCAGCTCACCCGGACAGGTAGAAAAACTGTTTTTT.

This clone was seen a single time. This chain joins TRBV4-1 and TRBJ2-7, with TRBD1 as a possible D gene (6 bases). V was trimmed by 3 bases and J by 2 bases, leaving 20 bases between them. CDR3 size: 17 residues. Germline CDR1 reads MGHRA; CDR2 reads YSYEKL. CDR3 DNA sequence: TGCGCCAGCAGCCACCCGCGGGCAGGGGAAATTACCTACGAGCAGTACTTC. It is translated as CASSHPRAGEITYEQYF.

The CDR3 region is CASSLGNVATLPETQYF. CDR3 nucleotide sequence: TGTGCCAGCAGCTTAGGGAACGTAGCGACCCTCCCGGAGACCCAGTACTTC. V gene TRBV7-2 combines with J gene TRBJ2-5, with D perhaps TRBD2 (5 bases). Germline V gene data show CDR1 as SGHTA and CDR2 as FQGNSA. The V end was cut by 1 base, the J end by 5 bases, with 20 bases between. CDR3 length: 17 residues.

This clone was detected only once. The CDR3 DNA sequence: TGTGCCAGCAGTGGACTAACTAGCACAGATACGCAGTATTTT. Protein: CASSGLTSTDTQYF. The chain uses TRBV7-9 and TRBJ2-3; a possible D gene is TRBD2 (6 bases). This CDR3 is built from 14 residues. The germline gives CDR1 SEHNR, CDR2 FQNEAQ (reference sequence). V gave up 6 bases and J gave up 0 bases, with 10 bases separating them.

This clone was picked up one time. The sample contains more than one DNA sequence encoding this CDR3. V and J are TRBV28 and TRBJ1-2; D is unresolved. From germline, CDR1 is MDHEN and CDR2 SYDVKM. V lost 6 bases to trimming and J lost 5 bases, with 10 bases between them. This CDR3 is built from 12 residues. In DNA, the CDR3 is TGTGCCAGCAGCCTCACGGGATATGGCTACACCTTC. This encodes CASSLTGYGYTF.

The CDR3 sequence: CASRFTGQGNTEAFF. In nucleotides, the CDR3 is TGTGCCAGCAGGTTTACAGGGCAGGGGAACACTGAAGCTTTCTTT. The rearrangement uses TRBV7-9 and TRBJ1-1, with D maybe TRBD1 (6 bases). Trimming cost V 6 bases and J 1 base, with 15 bases left between them. Germline V gives CDR1 SEHNR, CDR2 FQNEAQ (reference sequence). The CDR3 totals 15 residues.

The rearrangement joins TRBV11-3 to TRBJ2-5; TRBD1 aligns across 8 bases. CDR3 size: 15 residues. The germline CDR1 and CDR2 sequences are SGHNT and YENEEA. V shed 5 bases, J shed 1 base, and the junction held 6 bases outside the gene matches. CDR3 bases: TGTGCCAGCAGCCCCGGGACAGGAGGCCAAGAGACCCAGTACTTC. It yields the protein CASSPGTGGQETQYF.

The chain carries TRBV5-1 and TRBJ2-1, with 10 bases fitting TRBD2. Germline assignment: CDR1 SGHRS and CDR2 YFSETQ. V was clipped by 4 bases and J by 4 bases; unmatched bases: 8. This CDR3 is 16 amino acids long. The CDR3 here is CASSTGTSATYNEQFF. The CDR3 nucleotides are TGCGCCAGCAGCACGGGGACTAGCGCAACTTACAATGAGCAGTTCTTC.